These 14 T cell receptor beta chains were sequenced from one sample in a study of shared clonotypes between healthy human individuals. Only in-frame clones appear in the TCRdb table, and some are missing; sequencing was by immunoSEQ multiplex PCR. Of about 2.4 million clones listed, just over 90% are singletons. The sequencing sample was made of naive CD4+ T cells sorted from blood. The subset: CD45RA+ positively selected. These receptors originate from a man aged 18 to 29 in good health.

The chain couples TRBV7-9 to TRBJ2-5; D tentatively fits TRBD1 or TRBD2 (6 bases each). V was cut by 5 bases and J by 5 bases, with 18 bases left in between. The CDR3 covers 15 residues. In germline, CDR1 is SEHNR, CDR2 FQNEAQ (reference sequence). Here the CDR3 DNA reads TGTGCCAGCAGCAGGGGGGAACTGGCGGGTGAGACCCAGTACTTC. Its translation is CASSRGELAGETQYF. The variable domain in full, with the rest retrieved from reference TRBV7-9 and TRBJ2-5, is DTGVSQNPRHKITKRGQNVTFRCDPISEHNRLYWYRQTLGQGPEFLTYFQNEAQLEKSRLLSDRFSAERPKGSFSTLEIQRTEQGDSAMYLCASSRGELAGETQYFGPGTRLLVL.

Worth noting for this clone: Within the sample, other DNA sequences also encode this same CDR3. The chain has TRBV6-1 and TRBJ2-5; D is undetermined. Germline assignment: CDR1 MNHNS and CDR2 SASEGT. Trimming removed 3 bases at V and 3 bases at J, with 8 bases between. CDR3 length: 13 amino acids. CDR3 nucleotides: TGTGCCAGCAGTGATGGCCGTAAAGAGACCCAGTACTTC. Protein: CASSDGRKETQYF.

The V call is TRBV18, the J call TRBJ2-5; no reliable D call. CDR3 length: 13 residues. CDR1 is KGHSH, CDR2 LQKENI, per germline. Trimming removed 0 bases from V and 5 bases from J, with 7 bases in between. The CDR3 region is CASSPPAIETQYF. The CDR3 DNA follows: TGTGCCAGCTCACCACCGGCGATCGAGACCCAGTACTTC.

The CDR3 sequence is CASSSYSGGQETQYF. DNA of the CDR3: TGTGCCAGCAGTTCATATAGCGGGGGGCAAGAGACCCAGTACTTC. This chain links TRBV11-2 with TRBJ2-5; 10 positions match TRBD2. The CDR3 covers 15 residues. Unmatched junction bases numbered 6, after V lost 6 bases and J lost 2 bases. Germline assignment: CDR1 SGHAT and CDR2 FQNNGV.

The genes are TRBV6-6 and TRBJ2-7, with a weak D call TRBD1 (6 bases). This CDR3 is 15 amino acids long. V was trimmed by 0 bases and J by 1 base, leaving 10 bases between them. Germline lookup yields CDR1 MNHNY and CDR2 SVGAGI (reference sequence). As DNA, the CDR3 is TGTGCCAGCAGTTACTCAAGGACAGCGTCCTACGAGCAGTACTTC. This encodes CASSYSRTASYEQYF.

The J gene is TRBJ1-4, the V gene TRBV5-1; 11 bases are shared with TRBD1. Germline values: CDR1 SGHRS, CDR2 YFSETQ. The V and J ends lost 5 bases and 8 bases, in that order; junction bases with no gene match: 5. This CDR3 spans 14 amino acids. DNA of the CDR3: TGCGCCAGCAGGGGGGACAGGGGGATGGAAAAACTGTTTTTT. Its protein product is CASRGDRGMEKLFF.

The CDR3 sequence: CSGRGLNEQYF. CDR3 nucleotide sequence: TGCTCAGGGAGGGGTCTAAACGAGCAGTACTTC. This chain connects TRBV20-1 to TRBJ2-7, with 7 nucleotides matching TRBD2. CDR1 and CDR2 (germline): DFQATT, SNEGSKA (reference sequence). The CDR3 has 11 residues.

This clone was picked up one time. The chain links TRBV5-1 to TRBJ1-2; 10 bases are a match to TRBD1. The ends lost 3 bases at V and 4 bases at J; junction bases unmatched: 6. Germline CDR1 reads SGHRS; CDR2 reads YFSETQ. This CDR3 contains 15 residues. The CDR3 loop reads CASSSGQGMSYGYTF. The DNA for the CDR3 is TGCGCCAGCAGCTCGGGACAGGGGATGAGCTATGGCTACACCTTC.

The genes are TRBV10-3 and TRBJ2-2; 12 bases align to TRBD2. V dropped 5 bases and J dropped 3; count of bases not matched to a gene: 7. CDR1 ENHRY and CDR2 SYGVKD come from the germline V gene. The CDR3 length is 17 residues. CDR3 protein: CAISSTTSGGHTGELFF. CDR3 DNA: TGTGCCATCAGTTCTACCACTAGCGGGGGGCACACCGGGGAGCTGTTTTTT.

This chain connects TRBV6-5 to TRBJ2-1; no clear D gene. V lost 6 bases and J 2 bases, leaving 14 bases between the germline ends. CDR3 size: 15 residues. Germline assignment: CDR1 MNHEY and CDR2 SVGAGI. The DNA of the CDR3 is TGTGCCAGCAGGACCGACCTCTTGACCTACAATGAGCAGTTCTTC. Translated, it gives CASRTDLLTYNEQFF.

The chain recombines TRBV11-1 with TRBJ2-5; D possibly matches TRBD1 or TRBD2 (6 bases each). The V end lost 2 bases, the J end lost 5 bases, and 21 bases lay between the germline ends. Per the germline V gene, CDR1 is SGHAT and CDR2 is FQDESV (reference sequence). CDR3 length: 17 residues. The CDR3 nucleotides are TGTGCCAGCAGCTTAATCGGTCCGGGGGCCACCGCCGAGACCCAGTACTTC. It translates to CASSLIGPGATAETQYF.

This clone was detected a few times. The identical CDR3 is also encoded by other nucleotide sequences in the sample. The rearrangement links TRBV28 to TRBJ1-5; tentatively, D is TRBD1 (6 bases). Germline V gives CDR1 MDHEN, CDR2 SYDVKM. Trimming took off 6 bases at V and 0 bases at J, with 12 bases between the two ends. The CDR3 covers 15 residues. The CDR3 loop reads CASSLDRYSNQPQHF. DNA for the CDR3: TGTGCCAGCAGCCTCGACAGGTATAGCAATCAGCCCCAGCATTTT.

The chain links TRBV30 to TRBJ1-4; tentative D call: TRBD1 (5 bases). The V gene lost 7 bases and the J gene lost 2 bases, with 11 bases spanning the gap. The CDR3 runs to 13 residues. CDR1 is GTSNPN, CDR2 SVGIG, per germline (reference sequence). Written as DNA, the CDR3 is TGTGCCTCTTCGGGGCAGACTAATGAAAAACTGTTTTTT. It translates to CASSGQTNEKLFF.

The CDR3 nucleotides read TGTGCCAGTAAGGAGGGGCGAGCTAACTATGGCTACACCTTC. It codes for CASKEGRANYGYTF. The chain combines TRBV19 with TRBJ1-2; D possibly corresponds to TRBD1 (5 bases). With 7 bases removed from V and 0 bases from J, the gap between germline ends came to 12 bases. The CDR3 has 14 residues. CDR1 and CDR2 (germline): LNHDA, SQIVND (reference sequence).